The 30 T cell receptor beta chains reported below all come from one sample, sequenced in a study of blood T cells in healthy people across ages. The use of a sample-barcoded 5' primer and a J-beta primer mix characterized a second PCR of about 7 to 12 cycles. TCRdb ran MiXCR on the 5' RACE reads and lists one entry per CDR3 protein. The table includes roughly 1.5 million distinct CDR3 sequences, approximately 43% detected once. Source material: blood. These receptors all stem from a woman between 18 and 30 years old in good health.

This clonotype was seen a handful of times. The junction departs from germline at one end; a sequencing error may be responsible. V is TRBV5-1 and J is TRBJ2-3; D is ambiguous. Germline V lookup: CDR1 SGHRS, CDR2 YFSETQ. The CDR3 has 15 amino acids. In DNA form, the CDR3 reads TGTGCCAGCAGCTTGGATGGAGTTAGCACAGATACGCAGTATTTT. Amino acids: CASSLDGVSTDTQYF. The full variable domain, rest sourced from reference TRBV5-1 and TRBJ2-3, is KAGVTQTPRYLIKTRGQQVTLSCSPISGHRSVSWYQQTPGQGLQFLFEYFSETQRNKGNFPGRFSGRQFSNSRSEMNVSTLELGDSALYLCASSLDGVSTDTQYFGPGTRLTVL.

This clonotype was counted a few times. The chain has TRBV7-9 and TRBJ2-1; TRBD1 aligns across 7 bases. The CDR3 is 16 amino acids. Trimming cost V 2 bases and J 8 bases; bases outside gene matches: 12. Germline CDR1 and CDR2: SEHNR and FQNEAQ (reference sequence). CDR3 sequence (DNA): TGTGCCAGCAGCTTAATTGAACAGGGGAGTATGGATGAGCAGTTCTTC. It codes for CASSLIEQGSMDEQFF.

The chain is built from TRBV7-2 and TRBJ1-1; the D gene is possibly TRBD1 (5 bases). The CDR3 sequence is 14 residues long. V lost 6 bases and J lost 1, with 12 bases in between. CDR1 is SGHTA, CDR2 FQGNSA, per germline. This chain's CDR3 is CASRIRGGNTEAFF. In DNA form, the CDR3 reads TGTGCCAGCAGGATACGGGGCGGGAACACTGAAGCTTTCTTT.

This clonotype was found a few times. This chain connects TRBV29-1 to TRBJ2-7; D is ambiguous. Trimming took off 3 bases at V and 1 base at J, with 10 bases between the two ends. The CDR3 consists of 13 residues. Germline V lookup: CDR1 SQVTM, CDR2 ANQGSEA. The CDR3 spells CSVEYPGSYEQYF. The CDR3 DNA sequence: TGCAGCGTTGAGTATCCGGGTTCCTACGAGCAGTACTTC.

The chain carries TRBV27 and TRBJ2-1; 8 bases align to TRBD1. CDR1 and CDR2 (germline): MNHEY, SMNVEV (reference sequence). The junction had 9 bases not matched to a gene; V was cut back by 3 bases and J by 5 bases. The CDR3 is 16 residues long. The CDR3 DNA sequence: TGTGCCAGCAGTTTCTCGGGACAGGCTCTGAACAATGAGCAGTTCTTC. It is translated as CASSFSGQALNNEQFF.

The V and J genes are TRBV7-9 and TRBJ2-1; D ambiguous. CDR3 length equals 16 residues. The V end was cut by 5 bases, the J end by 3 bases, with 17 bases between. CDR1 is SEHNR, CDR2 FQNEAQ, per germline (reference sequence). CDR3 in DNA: TGTGCCAGCAGCCCTCCCCGTAGAGGCCGCTACAATGAGCAGTTCTTC. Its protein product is CASSPPRRGRYNEQFF.

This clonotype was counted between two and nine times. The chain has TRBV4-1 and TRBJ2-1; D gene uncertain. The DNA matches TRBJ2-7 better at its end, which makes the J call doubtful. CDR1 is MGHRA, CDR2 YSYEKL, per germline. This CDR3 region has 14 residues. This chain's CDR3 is CASSRAAFYNEQYF. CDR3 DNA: TGCGCCAGCAGCCGAGCCGCCTTTTACAATGAGCAGTACTTC.

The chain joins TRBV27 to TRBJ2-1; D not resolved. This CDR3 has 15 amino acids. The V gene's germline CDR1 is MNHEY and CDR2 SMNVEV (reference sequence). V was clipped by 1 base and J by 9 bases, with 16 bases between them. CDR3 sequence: CASSLLGPRMGEQFF. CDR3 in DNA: TGTGCCAGCAGTTTATTGGGCCCAAGGATGGGTGAGCAGTTCTTC.

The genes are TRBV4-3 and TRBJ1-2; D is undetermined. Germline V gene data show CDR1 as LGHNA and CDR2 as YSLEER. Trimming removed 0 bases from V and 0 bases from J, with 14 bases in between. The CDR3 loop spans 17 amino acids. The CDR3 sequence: CASSQDPRLGANYGYTF. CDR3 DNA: TGCGCCAGCAGCCAAGATCCCCGACTCGGAGCTAACTATGGCTACACCTTC.

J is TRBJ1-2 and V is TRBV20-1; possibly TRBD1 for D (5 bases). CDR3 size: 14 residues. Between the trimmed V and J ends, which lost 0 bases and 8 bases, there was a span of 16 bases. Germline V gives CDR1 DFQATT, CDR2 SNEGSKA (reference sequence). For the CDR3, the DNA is TGCAGTGCTAGAGATCTCCGGGACGGCATCGGCTACACCTTC. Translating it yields CSARDLRDGIGYTF.

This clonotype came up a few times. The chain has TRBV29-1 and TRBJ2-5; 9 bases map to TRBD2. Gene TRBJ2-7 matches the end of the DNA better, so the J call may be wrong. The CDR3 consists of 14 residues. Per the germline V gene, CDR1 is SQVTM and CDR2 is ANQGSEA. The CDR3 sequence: CSVAWTSVPYEQYF. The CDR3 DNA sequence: TGCAGCGTCGCTTGGACTAGCGTCCCCTACGAGCAGTACTTC.

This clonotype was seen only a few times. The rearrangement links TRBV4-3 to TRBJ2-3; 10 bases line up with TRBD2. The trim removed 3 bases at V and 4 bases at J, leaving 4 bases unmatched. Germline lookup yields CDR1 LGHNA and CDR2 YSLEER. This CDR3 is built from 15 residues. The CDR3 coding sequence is TGCGCCAGCAGCCAGCGAGCGGGGGGGCCAGATACGCAGTATTTT. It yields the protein CASSQRAGGPDTQYF.

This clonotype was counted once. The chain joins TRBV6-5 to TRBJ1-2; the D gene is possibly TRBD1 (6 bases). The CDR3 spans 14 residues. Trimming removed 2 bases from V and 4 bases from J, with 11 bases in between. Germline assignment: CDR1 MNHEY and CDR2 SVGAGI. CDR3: CASSYEGVGYGYTF. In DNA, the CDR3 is TGTGCCAGCAGTTACGAGGGGGTCGGCTATGGCTACACCTTC.

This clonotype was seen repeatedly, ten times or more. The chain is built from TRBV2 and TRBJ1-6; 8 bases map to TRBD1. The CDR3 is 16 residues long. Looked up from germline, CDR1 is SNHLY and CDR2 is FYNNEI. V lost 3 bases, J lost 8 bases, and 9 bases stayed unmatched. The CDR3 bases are TGTGCCAGCAGTGATCCAGGACAGGGAGGTGATTCACCCCTCCACTTT. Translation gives CASSDPGQGGDSPLHF.

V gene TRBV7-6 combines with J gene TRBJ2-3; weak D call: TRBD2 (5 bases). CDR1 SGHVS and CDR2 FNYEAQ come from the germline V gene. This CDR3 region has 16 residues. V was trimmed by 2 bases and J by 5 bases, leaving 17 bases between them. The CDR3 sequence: CASSLFIPGSIDTQYF. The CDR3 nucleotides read TGTGCCAGCAGCTTATTTATCCCGGGGTCCATAGATACGCAGTATTTT.

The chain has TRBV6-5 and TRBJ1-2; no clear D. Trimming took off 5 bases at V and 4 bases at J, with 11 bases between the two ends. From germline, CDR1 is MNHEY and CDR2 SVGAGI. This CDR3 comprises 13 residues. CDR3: CASSNTVPYGYTF. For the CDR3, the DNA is TGTGCCAGCAGTAACACAGTACCCTATGGCTACACCTTC.

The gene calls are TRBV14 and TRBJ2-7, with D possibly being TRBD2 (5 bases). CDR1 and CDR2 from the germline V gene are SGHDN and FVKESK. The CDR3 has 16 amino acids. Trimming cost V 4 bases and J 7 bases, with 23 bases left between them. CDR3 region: CASSPAASWKGNEQYF. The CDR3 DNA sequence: TGTGCCAGCAGCCCGGCGGCTAGCTGGAAAGGGAATGAGCAGTACTTC. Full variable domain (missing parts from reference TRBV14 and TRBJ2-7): EAGVTQFPSHSVIEKGQTVTLRCDPISGHDNLYWYRRVMGKEIKFLLHFVKESKQDESGMPNNRFLAERTGGTYSTLKVQPAELEDSGVYFCASSPAASWKGNEQYFGPGTRLTVT.

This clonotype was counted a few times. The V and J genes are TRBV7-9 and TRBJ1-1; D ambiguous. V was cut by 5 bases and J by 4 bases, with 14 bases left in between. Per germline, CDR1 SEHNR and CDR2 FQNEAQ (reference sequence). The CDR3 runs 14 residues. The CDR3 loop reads CASSPRVLGTEAFF. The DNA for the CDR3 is TGTGCCAGCAGCCCTCGGGTCTTAGGCACTGAAGCTTTCTTT.

This CDR3 reads CASSLDRVSGQETQYF. The CDR3 DNA follows: TGTGCCAGCAGCTTAGATCGGGTTAGCGGCCAAGAGACCCAGTACTTC. The rearrangement uses TRBV11-2 and TRBJ2-5; the D gene is possibly TRBD2 (6 bases). In germline, CDR1 is SGHAT, CDR2 FQNNGV. V lost 0 bases and J 1 base, leaving 12 bases between the germline ends. CDR3 length: 16 amino acids.

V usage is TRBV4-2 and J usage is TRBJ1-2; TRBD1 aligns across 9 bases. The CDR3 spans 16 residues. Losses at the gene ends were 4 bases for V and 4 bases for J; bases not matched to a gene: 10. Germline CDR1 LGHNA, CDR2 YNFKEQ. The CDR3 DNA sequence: TGTGCCAGCAGCCCCGACAGGGGGAGGGCTAGCTATGGCTACACCTTC. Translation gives CASSPDRGRASYGYTF.

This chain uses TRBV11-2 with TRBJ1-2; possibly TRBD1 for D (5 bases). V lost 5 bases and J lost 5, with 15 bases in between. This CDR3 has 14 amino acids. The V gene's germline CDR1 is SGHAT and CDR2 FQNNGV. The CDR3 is CASSRGPGWYGYTF. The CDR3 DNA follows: TGTGCCAGCAGCCGGGGCCCCGGGTGGTATGGCTACACCTTC.

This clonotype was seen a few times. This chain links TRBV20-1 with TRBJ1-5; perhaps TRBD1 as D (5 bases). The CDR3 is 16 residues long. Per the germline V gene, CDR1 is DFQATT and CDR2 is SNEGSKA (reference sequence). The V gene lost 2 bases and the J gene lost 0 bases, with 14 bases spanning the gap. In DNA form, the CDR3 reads TGCAGTGCTAGATTCGGGACGTCGTATAGCAATCAGCCCCAGCATTTT. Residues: CSARFGTSYSNQPQHF.

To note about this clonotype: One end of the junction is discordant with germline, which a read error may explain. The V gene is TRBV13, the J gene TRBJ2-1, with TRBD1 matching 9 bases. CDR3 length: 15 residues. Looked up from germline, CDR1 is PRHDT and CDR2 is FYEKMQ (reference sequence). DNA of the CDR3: TGTGCCAGCAGCATAGGACAGGGGAGGTGGGATGAGCAGTTCTTC. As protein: CASSIGQGRWDEQFF.

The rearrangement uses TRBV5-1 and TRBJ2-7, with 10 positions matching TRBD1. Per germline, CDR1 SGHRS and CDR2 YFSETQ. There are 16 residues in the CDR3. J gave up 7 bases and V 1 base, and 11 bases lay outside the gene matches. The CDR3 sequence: CASSLLTPGQGLEQYF. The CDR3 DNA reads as TGCGCCAGCAGCTTGCTAACCCCGGGACAGGGGCTTGAGCAGTACTTC.

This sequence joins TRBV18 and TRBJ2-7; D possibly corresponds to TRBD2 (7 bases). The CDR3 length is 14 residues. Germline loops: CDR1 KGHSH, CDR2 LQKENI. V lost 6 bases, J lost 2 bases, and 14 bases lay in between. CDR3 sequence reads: CASSHRGATYEQYF. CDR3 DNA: TGTGCCAGCTCTCATCGGGGGGCCACCTACGAGCAGTACTTC.

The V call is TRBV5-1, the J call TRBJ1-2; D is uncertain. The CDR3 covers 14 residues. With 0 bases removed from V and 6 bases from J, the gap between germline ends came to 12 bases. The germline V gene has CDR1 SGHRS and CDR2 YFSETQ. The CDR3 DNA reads TGCGCCAGCAGCTTGGGGGTAACGCAGGATGGCTACACCTTC. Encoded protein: CASSLGVTQDGYTF.

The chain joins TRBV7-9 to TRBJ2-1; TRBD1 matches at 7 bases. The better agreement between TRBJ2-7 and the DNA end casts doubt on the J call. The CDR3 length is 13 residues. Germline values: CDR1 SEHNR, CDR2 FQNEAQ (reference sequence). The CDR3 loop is CAVRGSSYNEQYF. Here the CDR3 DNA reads TGTGCAGTCAGGGGGAGCTCCTACAATGAGCAGTACTTC.

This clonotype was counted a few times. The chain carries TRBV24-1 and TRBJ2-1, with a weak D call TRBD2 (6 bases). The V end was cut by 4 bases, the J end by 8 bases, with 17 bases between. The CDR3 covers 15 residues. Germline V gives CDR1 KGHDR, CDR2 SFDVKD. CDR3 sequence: CATSDPGLPTDEQFF. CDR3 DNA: TGTGCCACCAGTGACCCTGGACTACCAACAGATGAGCAGTTCTTC.

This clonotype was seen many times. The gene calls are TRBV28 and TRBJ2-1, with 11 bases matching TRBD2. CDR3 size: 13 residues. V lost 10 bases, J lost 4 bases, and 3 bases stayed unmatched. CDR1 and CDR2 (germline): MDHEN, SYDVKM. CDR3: CAIGTSGYNEQFF. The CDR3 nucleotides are TGTGCCATCGGGACTAGCGGTTACAATGAGCAGTTCTTC.

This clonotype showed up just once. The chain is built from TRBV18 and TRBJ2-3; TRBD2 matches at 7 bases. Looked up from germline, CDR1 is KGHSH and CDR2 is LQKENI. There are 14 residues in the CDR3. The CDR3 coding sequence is TGTGTCGGCATGTCGACTAGCAGCACAGATACGCAGTATTTT. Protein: CVGMSTSSTDTQYF.